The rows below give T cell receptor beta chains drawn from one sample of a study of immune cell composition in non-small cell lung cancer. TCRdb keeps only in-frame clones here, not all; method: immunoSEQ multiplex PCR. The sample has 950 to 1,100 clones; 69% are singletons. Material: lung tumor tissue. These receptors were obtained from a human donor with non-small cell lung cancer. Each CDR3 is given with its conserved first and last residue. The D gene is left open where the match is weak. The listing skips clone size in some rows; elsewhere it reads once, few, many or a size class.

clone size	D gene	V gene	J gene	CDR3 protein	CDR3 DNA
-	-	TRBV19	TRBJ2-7	CASSTGTLPYEQYF	TGTGCCAGTAGTACAGGGACATTGCCCTACGAGCAGTACTTC
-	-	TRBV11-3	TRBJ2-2	CASSSGLDTAWGELFF	TGTGCCAGCAGCTCAGGCTTGGACACTGCCTGGGGGGAGCTGTTTTTT
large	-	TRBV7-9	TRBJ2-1	CASSLIGISAYNEQFF	TGTGCCAGCAGCCTTATAGGGATTAGCGCTTACAATGAGCAGTTCTTC
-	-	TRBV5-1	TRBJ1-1	CASSQGRDTEAFF	TGCGCCAGCAGTCAGGGCCGCGACACTGAAGCTTTCTTT
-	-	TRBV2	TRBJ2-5	CASSEGVSPGAETQYF	TGTGCCAGCAGTGAAGGTGTCTCCCCCGGAGCAGAGACCCAGTACTTC
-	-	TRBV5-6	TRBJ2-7	CASSLRQWVSYEQYF	TGTGCCAGCAGCTTGAGACAATGGGTCTCCTACGAGCAGTACTTC
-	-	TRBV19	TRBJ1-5	CASSIKGFQPQHF	TGTGCCAGTAGTATTAAGGGGTTTCAGCCCCAGCATTTT
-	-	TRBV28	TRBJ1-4	CASSLFSEKLFF	TGTGCCAGCAGTTTATTCTCCGAAAAACTGTTTTTT
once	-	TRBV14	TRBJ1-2	CASSPTENYGYTF	TGTGCCAGCAGCCCGACGGAGAACTATGGCTACACCTTC
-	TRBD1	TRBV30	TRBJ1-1	CAWSGSNRGTGAFF	TGTGCCTGGAGTGGTAGCAACAGGGGAACAGGAGCTTTCTTT
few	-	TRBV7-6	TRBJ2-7	CASSRGGSYEQYF	TGTGCCAGCAGTCGAGGGGGTTCCTACGAGCAGTACTTC